These 31 T cell receptor beta chains share one sample of origin, sequenced in a study of T cell responses to AZD1222 COVID-19 vaccine (dated by TCRdb to 2020 to 2023). The library came from the immunoSEQ multiplex PCR assay. In its TCRdb copy, this immuneACCESS table keeps in-frame sequences only and misses some clones. Where compared with another copy, unresolved V genes explain less than half of these, and the others have no known cause. For this sample there are under 150,000 clones; 88% appear just once. The ten biggest clones cover over 15% of the sample. The label giving this sample's time point can be read as: baseline before first vaccination. In the paper's terms, the treatment or condition label means: meningococcal conjugate vaccine given as trial control. Sequencing was performed on peripheral blood, taken on day 0 of MenACWY control vaccination. The receptors were sampled from an adult in good health.

CDR3: CASSVTSGPNTGELFF. The DNA for the CDR3 is TGCGCCAGCAGCGTTACTAGCGGTCCGAACACCGGGGAGCTGTTTTTT. The V and J genes are TRBV5-1 and TRBJ2-2; 8 bases match TRBD2. The CDR3 runs 16 residues. Germline trimming cut 4 bases from V and 0 bases from J; bases unmatched to any gene: 5. Germline V gene sequence: CDR1 SGHRS, CDR2 YFSETQ.

This clone was seen a handful of times. The V and J genes are TRBV5-4 and TRBJ2-3; D is perhaps TRBD2 (7 bases). The CDR3 extends over 13 amino acids. Germline V gene data show CDR1 as SGHNT and CDR2 as YYREEE (reference sequence). V was cut by 2 bases and J by 6 bases, with 10 bases left in between. The CDR3 DNA reads TGTGCCAGCAGCTTACAGGGAGGGGATACGCAGTATTTT. This translates into CASSLQGGDTQYF.

V usage is TRBV24-1 and J usage is TRBJ2-5, with D uncertain. Germline CDR1 KGHDR, CDR2 SFDVKD. There are 15 residues in the CDR3. Trimming removed 7 bases from V and 5 bases from J, with 19 bases in between. The CDR3 bases are TGTGCCACCAGCGACACCCTGGACGAACTGGAGACCCAGTACTTC. It encodes CATSDTLDELETQYF.

V is TRBV11-2 and J is TRBJ1-6, with 11 bases lining up with TRBD1. J lost 9 bases, V lost 2 bases, and 15 bases had no gene match. This CDR3 spans 19 amino acids. CDR1 is SGHAT, CDR2 FQNNGV, per germline. The CDR3 DNA reads as TGTGCCAGCAGCTTAACCGGGACAGGGGGTAGTAGTAATCCTTCACCCCTCCACTTT. Protein sequence: CASSLTGTGGSSNPSPLHF.

The V call is TRBV30, the J call TRBJ2-6; D call uncertain. CDR3 length: 14 amino acids. Trimming pared 2 bases from V and 0 bases from J, leaving 5 bases between. Looked up from germline, CDR1 is GTSNPN and CDR2 is SVGIG (reference sequence). CDR3 DNA sequence: TGTGCCTGGAGTTTGTTCTCTGGGGCCAACGTCCTGACTTTC. Translation: CAWSLFSGANVLTF.

The V and J genes are TRBV28 and TRBJ2-7; 9 nucleotides align to TRBD1. The V segment lost 5 bases and the J segment 1 base; nucleotides outside the gene matches: 9. This CDR3 region has 16 residues. The V gene's germline CDR1 is MDHEN and CDR2 SYDVKM. CDR3 DNA sequence: TGTGCCAGCAGTATAGGGACAGGGTCTGGGTCCTACGAGCAGTACTTC. It encodes CASSIGTGSGSYEQYF.

The chain employs TRBV24-1 and TRBJ2-1; 7 nucleotides line up with TRBD1. The CDR3 extends over 11 amino acids. Trimming took 10 bases from V and 8 from J; bases not matched to a gene: 4. Germline CDR1 KGHDR, CDR2 SFDVKD. The CDR3, as DNA: TGTGCCACTAGACAGGGCCATGAGCAGTTCTTC. Residues: CATRQGHEQFF.

The V call is TRBV7-9, the J call TRBJ2-1, with a weak D call TRBD2 (6 bases). Deletions cut 4 bases from V and 8 bases from J, with 21 bases between. This CDR3 comprises 16 residues. The germline CDR1 and CDR2 sequences are SEHNR and FQNEAQ (reference sequence). The DNA of the CDR3 is TGTGCCAGCAGCTCGGATCCGGGACTCCTTCTGTATGAGCAGTTCTTC. Its translation is CASSSDPGLLLYEQFF.

The chain has TRBV5-1 and TRBJ2-5; D assignment may be TRBD1 or TRBD2 (5 bases each). The CDR3 totals 14 residues. The germline CDR1 and CDR2 sequences are SGHRS and YFSETQ. With 2 bases removed from V and 4 bases from J, the gap between germline ends came to 12 bases. CDR3 sequence (DNA): TGCGCCAGCAGCTTTGGGACCGACGGAGAGACCCAGTACTTC. Its protein product is CASSFGTDGETQYF.

The rearrangement joins TRBV15 to TRBJ1-1; no reliable D call. V lost 4 bases and J 0 bases, leaving 15 bases between the germline ends. Germline CDR1 and CDR2: LNHNV and YYDKDF (reference sequence). There are 16 residues in the CDR3. Here the CDR3 DNA reads TGTGCCACCAGCAAGGAGGAGAACGTCATGAACACTGAAGCTTTCTTT. Translation gives CATSKEENVMNTEAFF. The full variable domain, with the rest looked up from reference TRBV15 and TRBJ1-1, is DAMVIQNPRYQVTQFGKPVTLSCSQTLNHNVMYWYQQKSSQAPKLLFHYYDKDFNNEADTPDNFQSRRPNTSFCFLDIRSPGLGDTAMYLCATSKEENVMNTEAFFGQGTRLTVV.

This rearrangement joins TRBV24-1 to TRBJ2-1, with a tentative D call TRBD1 (6 bases). Germline V gene lookup returns CDR1 KGHDR and CDR2 SFDVKD. The CDR3 has 15 residues. The V and J ends lost 4 bases and 4 bases respectively, with 13 bases between them. The CDR3 DNA sequence: TGTGCCACCAGTGACCCTGGACAGCCTTACAATGAGCAGTTCTTC. Amino acid sequence: CATSDPGQPYNEQFF.

This sequence joins TRBV2 and TRBJ2-7; D gene ambiguous. CDR1 SNHLY and CDR2 FYNNEI come from the germline V gene. The CDR3 is 12 residues long. With 9 bases removed from V and 3 bases from J, the gap between germline ends came to 12 bases. CDR3 in amino acids: CARGDTVYEQYF. The CDR3 DNA is TGTGCCAGAGGAGACACCGTCTACGAGCAGTACTTC.

The V call is TRBV10-3, the J call TRBJ2-1; 13 positions match TRBD2. The CDR3 spans 16 residues. With 4 bases clipped from V and 6 bases from J, the junction kept 6 bases outside the gene matches. In germline, CDR1 is ENHRY, CDR2 SYGVKD. The CDR3 sequence: CAISARTSGRTNEQFF. CDR3 in DNA: TGTGCCATCAGTGCCCGGACTAGCGGGAGAACCAATGAGCAGTTCTTC.

The rearrangement uses TRBV24-1 and TRBJ2-2; D call uncertain. Trimming cost V 3 bases and J 3 bases, with 13 bases left between them. The CDR3 has 16 residues. Germline V gene lookup returns CDR1 KGHDR and CDR2 SFDVKD. CDR3 nucleotide sequence: TGTGCCACCAGTGATCGGAGTATTGGGGACACCGGGGAGCTGTTTTTT. Translating gives CATSDRSIGDTGELFF.

The rearrangement joins TRBV3-1 (or the pseudogene TRBV3-2) to TRBJ2-1; TRBD1 or TRBD2 may be the D gene (5 bases each). The V end lost 0 bases, the J end lost 10 bases, and 10 bases lay between the germline ends. Per germline, CDR1 LGHDT and CDR2 YNNKEL (reference sequence). The CDR3 contains 13 residues. CDR3 nucleotide sequence: TGTGCCAGCAGCCAAGATTTTGGGGGAGAGCAGTTCTTC. Translating it yields CASSQDFGGEQFF.

The V and J genes are TRBV6-2 or TRBV6-3 and TRBJ1-5; D gene uncertain. Per germline, CDR1 MNHEY and CDR2 SVGEGT. The CDR3 extends over 14 amino acids. V dropped 1 base and J dropped 1 base, with 5 bases sitting between them. The CDR3 sequence is CASSYLLSNQPQHF. In DNA form, the CDR3 reads TGTGCCAGCAGTTACTTGCTCAGCAATCAGCCCCAGCATTTT.

This chain uses TRBV20-1 with TRBJ1-4; TRBD1 might be the D (6 bases). Per the germline V gene, CDR1 is DFQATT and CDR2 is SNEGSKA (reference sequence). Trimming took off 6 bases at V and 10 bases at J, with 12 bases between the two ends. There are 11 residues in the CDR3. CDR3 in amino acids: CSAMTGVKLFF. The DNA of the CDR3 is TGCAGTGCAATGACAGGCGTAAAACTGTTTTTT.

The V call is TRBV6-5, the J call TRBJ1-1; the match to TRBD1 covers 7 bases. CDR3 length: 14 amino acids. Per germline, CDR1 MNHEY and CDR2 SVGAGI. Germline trimming cut 11 bases from V and 1 base from J; bases unmatched to any gene: 10. This CDR3 is CALYTGARNTEAFF. CDR3 nucleotide sequence: TGTGCCCTATACACAGGGGCCAGGAACACTGAAGCTTTCTTT.

J is TRBJ2-7 and V is TRBV5-1, with no clear D. This CDR3 comprises 12 residues. V was trimmed by 4 bases and J by 0 bases, leaving 5 bases between them. The germline V gene has CDR1 SGHRS and CDR2 YFSETQ. CDR3 DNA sequence: TGCGCCAGCAGCGGAAGCTCCTACGAGCAGTACTTC. It encodes CASSGSSYEQYF.

This clone was detected a few times. V gene TRBV9 combines with J gene TRBJ1-5; D unclear. This CDR3 has 14 residues. CDR1 and CDR2 (germline): SGDLS, YYNGEE. Trimming took 0 bases from V and 3 from J, leaving 7 bases between them. CDR3 protein: CASSVGEFNQPQHF. Here the CDR3 DNA reads TGTGCCAGCAGCGTAGGTGAATTCAATCAGCCCCAGCATTTT.

The V gene is TRBV6-5, the J gene TRBJ2-7; TRBD2 agrees at 11 bases. This CDR3 has 14 residues. Unmatched junction bases numbered 6, after V lost 6 bases and J lost 5 bases. Germline loops: CDR1 MNHEY, CDR2 SVGAGI. The DNA for the CDR3 is TGTGCCAGCAGCCCCCTAGCGGGAGGCCACGAGCAGTACTTC. Residues: CASSPLAGGHEQYF.

This clone was detected a few times. V gene TRBV28 combines with J gene TRBJ1-5, with D possibly matching TRBD1 (6 bases). Trimming shortened V by 3 bases and J by 6 bases, and 15 bases separated the two germline ends. The CDR3 is 15 amino acids. Germline assignment: CDR1 MDHEN and CDR2 SYDVKM. CDR3 protein: CASSLPQGNGQPQHF. The CDR3 DNA is TGTGCCAGCAGTTTGCCGCAGGGGAATGGTCAGCCCCAGCATTTT.

The V and J genes are TRBV19 and TRBJ2-3, with TRBD2 matching 12 bases. This CDR3 contains 17 residues. The V and J ends lost 10 bases and 4 bases, in that order; junction bases with no gene match: 15. Germline assignment: CDR1 LNHDA and CDR2 SQIVND (reference sequence). DNA for the CDR3: TGTGCCATCTCCAAAGGACTAGCGGGACCAGGAGCAGATACGCAGTATTTT. Its protein is CAISKGLAGPGADTQYF. The complete variable domain, with remaining parts taken from reference TRBV19 and TRBJ2-3, reads DGGITQSPKYLFRKEGQNVTLSCEQNLNHDAMYWYRQDPGQGLRLIYYSQIVNDFQKGDIAEGYSVSREKKESFPLTVTSAQKNPTAFYLCAISKGLAGPGADTQYFGPGTRLTVL.

The chain is built from TRBV18 and TRBJ2-5; a possible D gene is TRBD1 (6 bases). The germline V and J ends were trimmed by 6 bases and 5 bases, with 19 bases remaining between them. Germline CDR1 and CDR2: KGHSH and LQKENI. The CDR3 spans 15 residues. CDR3 protein: CASSHRVTEGETQYF. For the CDR3, the DNA is TGTGCCAGCTCTCACAGGGTTACTGAAGGCGAGACCCAGTACTTC.

V is TRBV18 and J is TRBJ2-6; 7 bases line up with TRBD1. V was clipped by 3 bases and J by 3 bases; unmatched bases: 2. The germline V gene encodes CDR1 KGHSH and CDR2 LQKENI. The CDR3 runs 15 residues. The CDR3 loop reads CASSPRGLGANVLTF. The CDR3 DNA follows: TGTGCCAGCTCACCTAGGGGGCTTGGGGCCAACGTCCTGACTTTC.

The chain has TRBV5-1 and TRBJ2-1; possible D gene TRBD2, 5 bases. Trimming took off 4 bases at V and 7 bases at J, with 9 bases between the two ends. The CDR3 is 12 residues long. Looked up from germline, CDR1 is SGHRS and CDR2 is YFSETQ. In nucleotides, the CDR3 is TGCGCCAGCAGCGTTCAGCGGAATGAGCAGTTCTTC. This sequence encodes CASSVQRNEQFF.

The chain couples TRBV4-1 to TRBJ2-3; 7 bases line up with TRBD1. Germline V gene lookup returns CDR1 MGHRA and CDR2 YSYEKL. CDR3 length: 16 residues. With 1 base clipped from V and 1 base from J, the junction kept 5 bases outside the gene matches. CDR3 sequence reads: CASSQVGQPRTDTQYF. The CDR3 DNA reads as TGCGCCAGCAGCCAAGTGGGACAGCCCCGCACAGATACGCAGTATTTT.

The chain employs TRBV7-9 and TRBJ2-3; D is undetermined. The CDR3 length is 13 residues. The ends were cut back, 3 bases at V and 1 base at J, with 5 bases in the middle. The germline CDR1 and CDR2 sequences are SEHNR and FQNEAQ (reference sequence). The DNA of the CDR3 is TGTGCCAGCAGCTTGGGCGGCACAGATACGCAGTATTTT. Translation: CASSLGGTDTQYF.

V usage is TRBV9 and J usage is TRBJ1-6; D might be TRBD1 (5 bases). CDR3 size: 14 residues. CDR1 and CDR2 (germline): SGDLS, YYNGEE. Trimming shortened V by 0 bases and J by 10 bases, and 11 bases separated the two germline ends. The CDR3 reads CASSVVGEQSPLHF. The CDR3 nucleotides are TGTGCCAGCAGCGTAGTGGGGGAACAATCACCCCTCCACTTT.

This chain joins TRBV23-1 and TRBJ2-7; D is possibly TRBD2 (7 bases). TRBV23-1 is assigned to the ORF class and has an uncertain function. The CDR3 runs 15 residues. The CDR3 here is CASGIEGVDSYEQYF. In DNA, the CDR3 is TGCGCGAGCGGGATAGAGGGGGTAGACTCCTACGAGCAGTACTTC.

The CDR3 sequence is CASSVAESEQFF. CDR3 sequence (DNA): TGTGCCAGCAGCGTAGCAGAGAGTGAGCAGTTCTTC. The genes are TRBV9 and TRBJ2-1, with no clear D. The germline CDR1 and CDR2 sequences are SGDLS and YYNGEE. The V end was cut by 0 bases, the J end by 9 bases, with 7 bases between. This CDR3 comprises 12 residues.